Following are 7 T cell receptor beta chains from one sample sequenced in a study of blood T cell repertoires in COVID-19. Generated by immunoSEQ multiplex PCR, the TCRdb table keeps only in-frame clones and is missing some. The table has 200,000 to 250,000 clones, 84% seen once. The sequenced material came from PBMCs or T cells enriched from blood (not recorded which). The receptors come from a man aged 55-75 years who had recovered from COVID-19.

In this sample, this clone turned up once. J is TRBJ2-2 and V is TRBV7-8; D unclear. The germline gives CDR1 SGHVS, CDR2 FQNEAQ. The V and J ends lost 5 bases and 4 bases respectively, with 8 bases between them. This CDR3 region has 13 residues. The CDR3 DNA reads as TGTGCCAGCAGCCCAGACTCCACCGGGGAGCTGTTTTTT. It translates to CASSPDSTGELFF.

The V call is TRBV5-1, the J call TRBJ2-7, with 10 positions matching TRBD2. The CDR3 is 17 residues long. Germline V lookup: CDR1 SGHRS, CDR2 YFSETQ. V gave up 4 bases and J gave up 4 bases; unmatched junction bases: 14. DNA of the CDR3: TGCGCCAGCAGCCGGGGGGCGCCTAGCGGGGGACTGTACGAGCAGTACTTC. Translated, it gives CASSRGAPSGGLYEQYF.

The chain links TRBV14 to TRBJ1-1; possibly TRBD1 for D (5 bases). Germline CDR1 is SGHDN and CDR2 is FVKESK. The CDR3 extends over 13 amino acids. Trimming cost V 4 bases and J 4 bases, with 10 bases left between them. CDR3 coding DNA: TGTGCCAGCAGCCTTACCGGGGGCACTGAAGCTTTCTTT. This sequence encodes CASSLTGGTEAFF.

V is TRBV10-3 and J is TRBJ2-1; 15 nucleotides agree with TRBD2. This CDR3 has 16 amino acids. The germline CDR1 and CDR2 sequences are ENHRY and SYGVKD. J lost 8 bases, V lost 8 bases, and 10 bases had no gene match. The CDR3: CAIQRGLAGGSDEQFF. Written as DNA, the CDR3 is TGTGCCATCCAACGCGGACTAGCGGGGGGGAGCGATGAGCAGTTCTTC.

The gene calls are TRBV3-1 (or the pseudogene TRBV3-2) and TRBJ1-6, with D possibly matching TRBD1 (5 bases). The length of the CDR3 is 16 residues. Germline CDR1 and CDR2: LGHDT and YNNKEL (reference sequence). V was clipped by 4 bases and J by 7 bases, with 17 bases between them. For the CDR3, the DNA is TGTGCCAGCAGCCGCGCCCGACAGAATATAAATTCACCCCTCCACTTT. Translated, it gives CASSRARQNINSPLHF.

The rearrangement uses TRBV29-1 and TRBJ1-4; D is possibly TRBD1 (5 bases). The V gene's germline CDR1 is SQVTM and CDR2 ANQGSEA. Deletions cut 4 bases from V and 3 bases from J, with 12 bases between. This CDR3 is 14 amino acids long. The CDR3 DNA follows: TGCAGCGTTGGAATACAGGTTGCTAATGAAAAACTGTTTTTT. Its translation is CSVGIQVANEKLFF.

The V gene is TRBV6-4, the J gene TRBJ2-1; 15 nucleotides match TRBD2. Trimming at V came to 6 bases and at J to 10 bases, leaving 10 bases not matched to a gene. Germline V gene sequence: CDR1 MRHNA, CDR2 SNTAGT. The CDR3 consists of 16 residues. CDR3 coding DNA: TGTGCCAGCAGCCCCCAGTGGGGACTAGCGGGGGGCGAGCAGTTCTTC. Translating it yields CASSPQWGLAGGEQFF.